The present entry profiles one T cell receptor beta chain with its context. Its specificity is unknown. The sample originates from a study of T cell responses to AZD1222 COVID-19 vaccine. Study results and caveats: Spike regions recognized by vaccine-associated CD4 TCRs spanned the protein, led by 160-218 and 743-854. White British ancestry dominated among donors, who included more females, and clonal diversity was possibly underestimated. Compared with day 0, the breadth and depth of the Spike-specific TCR repertoire rose significantly after two doses of AZD1222.

This CDR3 has 13 amino acids. Germline CDR1 MRHNA, CDR2 SNTAGT. The ends lost 4 bases at V and 8 bases at J; junction bases unmatched: 5. The protocol was immunoSEQ multiplex PCR, while the TCRdb copy is restricted to in-frame clones and leaves out a portion. The sample holds some 120,000 clones; 80% to 90% are singletons and the top ten take roughly a tenth. Second-dose recipients at about 4 or about 12 weeks were treated as one pooled group. The TCR originated in an adult who received the AZD1222 COVID-19 vaccine. The sample consisted of peripheral blood, taken 28 days after the second AZD1222 dose. The rearrangement links TRBV6-4 to TRBJ1-2, with TRBD1 matching 9 bases. The CDR3 sequence is CASSGGQGRGYTF. The CDR3 DNA follows: TGTGCCAGCAGTGGCGGACAGGGGAGAGGCTACACCTTC.